The text below deals with one TCR beta chain. Antigen unknown. In germline, CDR1 is SGHAT, CDR2 FQNNGV. After removal of 5 bases from V and 5 bases from J, the junction contained 7 bases not matched to a gene. This CDR3 is built from 14 residues. Thawed unstimulated PBMCs were FACS-sorted by CD3, CD4 and CD8 into two populations. This sample is drawn from a study of T cell clones after liver transplantation. About the study: Tolerant meant at least one year fully off immunosuppression without liver enzymes above twice normal. General observations from the study: Post-transplant time points were not standardized, so conclusions are preliminary.

Data came from immunoSEQ multiplex PCR; TCRdb stores just in-frame clones and leaves some out. The sample lists over 60,000 clones; under 90% were seen once. This chain links TRBV11-2 with TRBJ2-3, with 7 bases identical to TRBD1. This material consisted of CD4+ T cells from blood, taken before liver transplant. The receptor comes from a human donor who received a liver transplant. The CDR3 DNA reads TGTGCCAGCAGCCCTACAGGGGTAAAAGATACGCAGTATTTT. Translation gives CASSPTGVKDTQYF.